The present T cell receptor beta chain was sequenced within a study of T cells in Graves' hyperthyroidism and ophthalmopathy. The length of the CDR3 is 19 residues. After removal of 1 base from V and 2 bases from J, the junction contained 13 bases not matched to a gene. TCR beta CDR3 region amplification was performed from RNA transcripts. The HTBI primer set drove a first-round RT-PCR of the TCR CDR3. Via MiXCR, TCRdb re-called the multiplex PCR reads, giving one row per CDR3 protein. The sample yields about 360,000 distinct CDR3 sequences, 15% to 17% seen once. Source material: blood. The sequence derives from a woman aged 18-29 years with Graves' hyperthyroidism that later progressed to Graves' ophthalmopathy. The rearrangement joins TRBV12-3 or TRBV12-4 to TRBJ2-3, with 9 bases that match TRBD2. CDR3 region: CASSLGHPRLADYTDTQYF. CDR3 in DNA: TGTGCCAGCAGTTTAGGACACCCTCGACTAGCGGACTACACAGATACGCAGTATTTT.